Sequencing of this TCR beta chain was carried out in a study of blood T cell repertoires in COVID-19. Sequenced by immunoSEQ multiplex PCR; TCRdb stores in-frame clones only, minus some. The sample includes over 50,000 clones, 70% to 90% seen only once; the top ten take 2.5% to 3%. V lost 5 bases to trimming and J lost 5 bases; unmatched junction nucleotides: 8. In germline, CDR1 is SGHVS, CDR2 FQNEAQ. This CDR3 contains 15 residues. V usage is TRBV7-8 and J usage is TRBJ1-4, with 7 bases fitting TRBD1. This sequence originates from a man older than 75 with acute or convalescent COVID-19. Sequencing was carried out using peripheral blood. CDR3: CASSIAGGTNEKLFF. Written as DNA, the CDR3 is TGTGCCAGCAGCATCGCAGGGGGGACGAATGAAAAACTGTTTTTT.